This passage covers 13 T cell receptor beta chains from one sample sequenced in a study of cytomegalovirus exposure and HLA in healthy donors. PCR amplification relied on 60 Vbeta primers (plus 13 Jbeta primers). Profiling relied on immunoSEQ multiplex PCR, and the TCRdb table lists in-frame clones only, not all of them. The table shows 100,000 to 130,000 clones, with about 74% occurring only once. The sample consisted of PBMCs. The source is a woman in her thirties or forties in good health and CMV-seropositive.

The rearrangement links TRBV7-2 to TRBJ1-1, with TRBD1 as a possible D gene (5 bases). The CDR3 covers 16 residues. CDR1 and CDR2 from the germline V gene are SGHTA and FQGNSA. V was shortened by 2 bases and J by 4 bases, with 17 bases between the two germline ends. The CDR3 sequence is CASSLTSQGLGTEAFF. The CDR3 DNA is TGTGCCAGCAGCTTAACGTCTCAGGGCCTGGGCACTGAAGCTTTCTTT.

Turning to this clone: At one of its ends the junction is not consistent with the germline gene, which may arise from a read error. CDR3 protein: CASSTRGTGSVLF. CDR3 coding DNA: TGTGCCAGCAGCACCCGTGGGACAGGTTCTGTGCTTTTT. The rearrangement joins TRBV9 to TRBJ2-2; 8 bases map to TRBD1. CDR3 length: 13 amino acids. Germline V gene sequence: CDR1 SGDLS, CDR2 YYNGEE.

The chain recombines TRBV5-1 with TRBJ1-1; TRBD1 might be the D (6 bases). CDR3 length: 16 amino acids. The germline V gene has CDR1 SGHRS and CDR2 YFSETQ. The V end was cut by 4 bases, the J end by 0 bases, with 16 bases between. The CDR3 nucleotides are TGCGCCAGCAGCGTGGAGGTCAGGGGAATGAACACTGAAGCTTTCTTT. It encodes CASSVEVRGMNTEAFF.

This sequence joins TRBV6-6 and TRBJ2-7, with 7 bases aligning to TRBD1. The germline CDR1 and CDR2 sequences are MNHNY and SVGAGI (reference sequence). The CDR3 covers 13 residues. V shed 6 bases, J shed 3 bases, and the junction held 5 bases outside the gene matches. The CDR3 nucleotides read TGTGCCAGCAGCACCGACAGGGTCTACGAGCAGTACTTC. Residues: CASSTDRVYEQYF.

This clone was counted between two and nine times. The gene calls are TRBV4-1 and TRBJ2-5; TRBD1 matches 7 bases. This CDR3 has 17 amino acids. V shed 4 bases, J shed 1 base, and the junction held 12 bases outside the gene matches. The germline CDR1 and CDR2 sequences are MGHRA and YSYEKL. CDR3 bases: TGCGCCAGCAGCCCCAATTTCGGGACAGTCCTCCAAGAGACCCAGTACTTC. As protein: CASSPNFGTVLQETQYF.

The chain has TRBV15 and TRBJ2-7, with TRBD1 matching over 8 bases. V lost 4 bases to trimming and J lost 2 bases; unmatched junction nucleotides: 7. Germline V gene data show CDR1 as LNHNV and CDR2 as YYDKDF (reference sequence). The CDR3 spans 15 residues. CDR3 residues: CATSIRVRGPYEQYF. CDR3 nucleotides: TGTGCCACCAGCATCCGGGTCAGGGGGCCCTACGAGCAGTACTTC.

The J gene is TRBJ2-7, the V gene TRBV30; TRBD1 aligns across 12 bases. The CDR3 extends over 18 amino acids. V shed 5 bases, J shed 7 bases, and the junction held 21 bases outside the gene matches. CDR1 GTSNPN and CDR2 SVGIG come from the germline V gene (reference sequence). This CDR3 is CAWRNPGQGAAMRYEQYF. CDR3 bases: TGTGCCTGGCGGAACCCGGGACAGGGGGCGGCAATGAGATATGAGCAGTACTTC.

This chain connects TRBV9 to TRBJ1-6; 7 bases fit TRBD1. The CDR3 contains 16 residues. The trim removed 3 bases at V and 7 bases at J, leaving 10 bases unmatched. Germline CDR1 SGDLS, CDR2 YYNGEE. The CDR3 DNA sequence: TGTGCCAGCAGCGACGGGACAGATGCTTGGAATTCACCCCTCCACTTT. Encoded protein: CASSDGTDAWNSPLHF.

The V call is TRBV6-1, the J call TRBJ2-5; no clear D. Germline-derived CDR1 and CDR2 are MNHNS and SASEGT. V was shortened by 4 bases and J by 0 bases, with 6 bases between the two germline ends. The length of the CDR3 is 13 residues. CDR3 amino acids: CASSARYQETQYF. DNA for the CDR3: TGTGCCAGCAGTGCGAGATACCAAGAGACCCAGTACTTC.

This chain links TRBV15 with TRBJ2-5, with a weak D call TRBD2 (7 bases). V lost 2 bases, J lost 4 bases, and 14 bases lay in between. CDR3 length equals 15 residues. From germline, CDR1 is LNHNV and CDR2 YYDKDF (reference sequence). CDR3 nucleotide sequence: TGTGCCACCAGCAGACGGGGGGCGGAGTTAGAGACCCAGTACTTC. Translating gives CATSRRGAELETQYF.

V usage is TRBV19 and J usage is TRBJ2-5; TRBD2 agrees at 10 bases. V lost 3 bases, J lost 7 bases, and 11 bases stayed unmatched. The V gene's germline CDR1 is LNHDA and CDR2 SQIVND (reference sequence). This CDR3 spans 16 amino acids. The CDR3 DNA reads as TGTGCCAGTAGTATCCCGGCTAGCGGGGGCACGGTGACCCAGTACTTC. This encodes CASSIPASGGTVTQYF.

The gene calls are TRBV18 and TRBJ1-1; no clear D gene. CDR3 size: 13 residues. Trimming took off 2 bases at V and 3 bases at J, with 7 bases between the two ends. Germline CDR1 is KGHSH and CDR2 is LQKENI. In DNA, the CDR3 is TGTGCCAGCTCACCAATCACAGACACTGAAGCTTTCTTT. It yields the protein CASSPITDTEAFF.

About this clone itself: A read error is the likely source, as a far larger clone sits one nucleotide away. The identical CDR3 is also encoded by other nucleotide sequences in the sample. The genes are TRBV7-6 and TRBJ1-2; TRBD1 might be the D (5 bases). V was pared by 1 base and J by 6 bases, with 12 bases between. This CDR3 is built from 14 residues. From germline, CDR1 is SGHVS and CDR2 FNYEAQ. DNA for the CDR3: TGTGCCAGCAGCTTAGTTGGTCAGGGTGATGGCTACACCTTC. Its translation: CASSLVGQGDGYTF.